This TCR beta chain was captured by sequencing in a study of blood T cell repertoires in COVID-19. This clone was observed a single time. Original analysis: Amplification with reference gene primers provided the estimates of nucleated cell counts. The protocol was immunoSEQ multiplex PCR, while the TCRdb copy is restricted to in-frame clones and leaves out a portion. That table furnishes V, J and clone size, whereas the DNA furnished D and trimming. The sample includes nearly 250,000 clones, just under 90% of them seen just once. Assignments of participants to cohorts depended upon their own reported clinical history. Within the 2 weeks before study entry, each person in the exposed group met a COVID-19 case. This clonotype was obtained from a man aged 50 to 60 who had been exposed to COVID-19. The sample comprised PBMCs or T cells enriched from blood (not recorded which).

Here the CDR3 reads CASRLSDRDGEQYF. The CDR3 bases are TGTGCCAGCAGACTTTCGGACAGGGATGGCGAGCAGTACTTC. The V call is TRBV7-2, the J call TRBJ2-7; 8 bases line up with TRBD1. Trimming took 6 bases from V and 6 from J; bases not matched to a gene: 10. In germline, CDR1 is SGHTA, CDR2 FQGNSA. The CDR3 contains 14 residues.